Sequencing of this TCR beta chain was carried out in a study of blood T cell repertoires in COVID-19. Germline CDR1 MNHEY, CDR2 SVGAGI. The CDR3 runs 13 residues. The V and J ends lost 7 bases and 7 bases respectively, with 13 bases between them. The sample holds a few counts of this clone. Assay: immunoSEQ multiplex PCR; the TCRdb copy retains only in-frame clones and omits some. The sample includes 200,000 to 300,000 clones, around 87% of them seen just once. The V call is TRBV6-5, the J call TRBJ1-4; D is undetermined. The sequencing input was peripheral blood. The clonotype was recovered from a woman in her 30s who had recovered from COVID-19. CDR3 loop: CASTATAGEKLFF. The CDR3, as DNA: TGTGCCAGCACCGCTACAGCGGGTGAAAAACTGTTTTTT.